The TCR beta chain described here comes from a study of blood T cell repertoires in COVID-19. Study information: Sites in the United States, Italy and Spain provided acute and convalescent COVID-19 samples.

The germline V gene encodes CDR1 LNHDA and CDR2 SQIVND (reference sequence). This CDR3 is 14 amino acids long. V was cut by 5 bases and J by 9 bases, with 14 bases left in between. Repertoires were generated with immunoSEQ multiplex PCR, while TCRdb's copy carries only in-frame clones and drops some. This sample has around 250,000 clones, with 85% found just once. The sequence was obtained from a man aged 50 to 59 with active or convalescent COVID-19. The genes are TRBV19 and TRBJ1-6, with D possibly TRBD1 on 6 matching bases. Material for sequencing was peripheral blood. The CDR3 here is CASSVDRGGSPLHF. In nucleotides, the CDR3 is TGTGCCAGTAGTGTGGACAGAGGAGGTTCACCCCTCCACTTT.